This passage covers 23 T cell receptor beta chains from one sample sequenced in a study of T cells in Graves' hyperthyroidism and ophthalmopathy. The CDR3 regions of TCR beta were amplified from RNA transcripts. HTBI primers were employed in a first-round RT-PCR of the TCR CDR3. TCRdb reprocessed the multiplex PCR reads via MiXCR and lists one record per CDR3 protein. The data hold around 540,000 distinct CDR3 sequences, with under 60% observed a single time. The source material was peripheral blood or thyroid tissue (not recorded which). These TCRs come from a woman aged 18-29 years with Graves' hyperthyroidism.

In the case of this clonotype: A much larger clone sits a single nucleotide away, making a read error possible. The final CDR3 position lacks the conserved phenylalanine or tryptophan, pointing to a likely read error. The chain couples TRBV9 to TRBJ1-2, with D possibly TRBD1 on 5 matching bases. Germline V CDR1 and CDR2: SGDLS, YYNGEE. V dropped 2 bases and J dropped 3 bases, with 11 bases sitting between them. This CDR3 has 14 residues. The CDR3 DNA follows: TGTGCCAGCAGCGTTGGCCAGGGAGACTATGGCTACACCTTG. Its protein product is CASSVGQGDYGYTL.

V usage is TRBV7-9 and J usage is TRBJ1-1, with D possibly being TRBD1 (5 bases). CDR1 and CDR2 from the germline V gene are SEHNR and FQNEAQ (reference sequence). V was trimmed by 0 bases and J by 3 bases, leaving 8 bases between them. CDR3 length: 14 residues. CDR3 protein: CASSLAGADTEAFF. In nucleotides, the CDR3 is TGTGCCAGCAGCTTAGCTGGGGCCGACACTGAAGCTTTCTTT.

The chain recombines TRBV5-4 with TRBJ2-3; D possibly corresponds to TRBD1 (6 bases). Trimming took off 1 base at V and 10 bases at J, with 16 bases between the two ends. The CDR3 has 14 residues. Germline V CDR1 and CDR2: SGHNT, YYREEE (reference sequence). The CDR3 loop is CASSLNRETWAQYF. The CDR3 coding sequence is TGTGCCAGCAGCTTGAACAGGGAGACTTGGGCGCAGTATTTT.

The table lists this clonotype with a few counts. This chain joins TRBV2 and TRBJ1-1; D is perhaps TRBD1 (6 bases). Trimming removed 7 bases from V and 3 bases from J, with 15 bases in between. Germline V gives CDR1 SNHLY, CDR2 FYNNEI. The CDR3 sequence is 14 residues long. CDR3 residues: CASIPWGGHTEAFF. In DNA form, the CDR3 reads TGTGCCAGCATTCCCTGGGGGGGCCACACTGAAGCTTTCTTT.

Remarks on this clonotype: This may come from a read error, since a much larger clone is one base off. The chain carries TRBV19 and TRBJ1-4; 7 bases match TRBD1. Germline V lookup: CDR1 LNHDA, CDR2 SQIVND (reference sequence). CDR3 length equals 14 residues. The DNA of the CDR3 is TGTGACAGTAGTCCGGACGGACAGGATGAAAAACTGTTTTTT. This gives the protein CDSSPDGQDEKLFF.

This clonotype was counted many times. The chain is built from TRBV2 and TRBJ2-7, with D maybe TRBD2 (7 bases). There are 15 residues in the CDR3. The V end lost 1 base, the J end lost 4 bases, and 14 bases lay between the germline ends. Looked up from germline, CDR1 is SNHLY and CDR2 is FYNNEI. CDR3 in amino acids: CASSEEGGRGYEQYF. CDR3 nucleotide sequence: TGTGCCAGCAGTGAAGAGGGGGGGCGCGGATACGAGCAGTACTTC.

This sequence joins TRBV2 and TRBJ2-7; a possible D gene is TRBD1 (5 bases). This CDR3 has 13 residues. Trimming stripped 6 bases from V and 6 bases from J, with 15 bases between. Germline assignment: CDR1 SNHLY and CDR2 FYNNEI. The CDR3 coding sequence is TGTGCCAGCAGCTATAGCAGGGTGGGCGAGCAGTACTTC. Protein sequence: CASSYSRVGEQYF.

J is TRBJ2-7 and V is TRBV5-1; D possibly corresponds to TRBD2 (6 bases). V was cut by 4 bases and J by 2 bases, with 19 bases left in between. CDR3 size: 16 residues. Germline V gene sequence: CDR1 SGHRS, CDR2 YFSETQ. The CDR3 DNA reads TGCGCCAGCAGCCCTCGGACTACCGGAGGGGCCTACGAGCAGTACTTC. This translates into CASSPRTTGGAYEQYF.

This clonotype was seen at least ten times. The chain carries TRBV29-1 and TRBJ1-2; tentative D call: TRBD1 (5 bases). CDR1 and CDR2 from the germline V gene are SQVTM and ANQGSEA. The ends were cut back, 7 bases at V and 3 bases at J, with 18 bases in the middle. The CDR3 totals 14 residues. Here the CDR3 reads CSAAEGRKDYGYTF. The CDR3 DNA reads as TGCAGCGCTGCCGAGGGGAGGAAGGACTATGGCTACACCTTC. Supplemented by reference TRBV29-1 and TRBJ1-2, the full variable domain reads SAVISQKPSRDICQRGTSLTIQCQVDSQVTMMFWYRQQPGQSLTLIATANQGSEATYESGFVIDKFPISRPNLTFSTLTVSNMSPEDSSIYLCSAAEGRKDYGYTFGSGTRLTVV.

As for this clonotype: At one end, the junction sequence differs from germline, possibly due to a read error. The rearrangement uses TRBV7-3 and TRBJ2-5, with D possibly TRBD1 on 5 matching bases. The germline V gene encodes CDR1 SGHTA and CDR2 FQGTGA. This CDR3 comprises 16 residues. The CDR3 is CASSHPPRDSQETQYF. In nucleotides, the CDR3 is TGCGCCAGCAGCCACCCACCACGCGACAGCCAAGAGACCCAGTACTTC.

The chain is built from TRBV10-3 and TRBJ2-2; 10 nucleotides line up with TRBD2. Germline V CDR1 and CDR2: ENHRY, SYGVKD. The V gene end was trimmed by 8 bases and the J gene end by 7 bases; junction bases not matched to a gene: 7. The CDR3 is 14 amino acids. CDR3 amino acids: CAIGLAERNGELFF. CDR3 bases: TGTGCCATCGGACTAGCGGAGCGGAACGGGGAGCTGTTTTTT.

The rearrangement links TRBV7-9 to TRBJ2-7, with 7 bases identical to TRBD2. The junction had 12 bases not matched to a gene; V was cut back by 4 bases and J by 6 bases. The germline V gene encodes CDR1 SEHNR and CDR2 FQNEAQ (reference sequence). This CDR3 has 15 residues. CDR3: CASSSRLAVAAEQYF. DNA of the CDR3: TGTGCCAGCAGCTCTAGACTAGCAGTCGCAGCCGAGCAGTACTTC.

The chain recombines TRBV14 with TRBJ2-7; TRBD1 or TRBD2 may be the D gene (5 bases each). CDR3 length equals 14 residues. V was shortened by 4 bases and J by 2 bases, with 12 bases between the two germline ends. CDR1 and CDR2 from the germline V gene are SGHDN and FVKESK. CDR3 nucleotide sequence: TGTGCCAGCAGCCGAGGTGGGGGTACCTACGAGCAGTACTTC. Translation gives CASSRGGGTYEQYF.

The chain employs TRBV6-1 and TRBJ2-5; the match to TRBD2 covers 7 bases. The J segment lost 5 bases and the V segment lost 8 bases, leaving 14 bases of the junction unmatched. The germline V gene has CDR1 MNHNS and CDR2 SASEGT. CDR3 length: 15 amino acids. CDR3 sequence: CASQEGRGEVETQYF. For the CDR3, the DNA is TGTGCCAGCCAAGAGGGACGGGGGGAAGTTGAGACCCAGTACTTC.

This clonotype was seen at least ten times. The chain carries TRBV7-9 and TRBJ2-7; possibly TRBD1 for D (5 bases). Germline CDR1 is SEHNR and CDR2 is FQNEAQ (reference sequence). This CDR3 has 13 residues. V lost 3 bases to trimming and J lost 4 bases, with 10 bases between them. The CDR3 DNA follows: TGTGCCAGCAGCTTGCCAGGGTTATACGAGCAGTACTTC. Translated: CASSLPGLYEQYF.

This clonotype was detected a few times. The chain links TRBV7-8 to TRBJ2-7; 7 bases are shared with TRBD1. The trim removed 9 bases at V and 5 bases at J, leaving 13 bases unmatched. From germline, CDR1 is SGHVS and CDR2 FQNEAQ. The CDR3 extends over 14 amino acids. The CDR3 sequence is CASSRRQGDDEQYF. CDR3 nucleotide sequence: TGTGCCAGTAGTAGGCGGCAGGGGGACGACGAGCAGTACTTC.

The rearrangement links TRBV7-3 to TRBJ2-7; D may correspond to TRBD1 or TRBD2 (5 bases each). The CDR3 contains 15 residues. V lost 6 bases to trimming and J lost 0 bases, with 15 bases between them. Looked up from germline, CDR1 is SGHTA and CDR2 is FQGTGA. This CDR3 is CASSRDAASSYEQYF. CDR3 sequence (DNA): TGTGCCAGCAGTCGGGACGCAGCGAGCTCCTACGAGCAGTACTTC.

V gene TRBV5-1 combines with J gene TRBJ1-1; 8 bases map to TRBD1. This CDR3 spans 14 amino acids. The germline V gene encodes CDR1 SGHRS and CDR2 YFSETQ. The J segment lost 6 bases and the V segment lost 4 bases, leaving 8 bases of the junction unmatched. CDR3 region: CASSARQGRAEAFF. The CDR3, as DNA: TGCGCCAGCAGCGCTAGACAGGGGAGGGCTGAAGCTTTCTTT.

Turning to this clonotype: One end of the junction varies from germline; a read error may be responsible. The chain has TRBV7-2 and TRBJ2-7; D not certain. This CDR3 contains 14 residues. Germline V gene lookup returns CDR1 SGHTA and CDR2 FQGNSA. DNA for the CDR3: TGCGCCAGCAGCCAAGATCCCCTATCCTACGAGCAGTACTTC. Translating it yields CASSQDPLSYEQYF. The complete variable domain, with remaining parts taken from reference TRBV7-2 and TRBJ2-7, reads GAGVSQSPSNKVTEKGKDVELRCDPISGHTALYWYRQSLGQGLEFLIYFQGNSAPDKSGLPSDRFSAERTGGSVSTLTIQRTQQEDSAVYLCASSQDPLSYEQYFGPGTRLTVT.

This clonotype was detected once. A much larger clone differs from this one at a single base, so this may be a read error. The V call is TRBV7-2, the J call TRBJ2-5; 8 bases match TRBD2. Per germline, CDR1 SGHTA and CDR2 FQGNSA. V was pared by 5 bases and J by 5 bases, with 10 bases of the junction left unmatched. The CDR3 is 15 amino acids. The CDR3 nucleotides read TGTGCCAGCAGCGACCCGGGAGGGCAGGGGGAGACCCAGTACTTC. It yields the protein CASSDPGGQGETQYF.

The chain joins TRBV2 to TRBJ1-4, with D unclear. Trimming removed 3 bases from V and 8 bases from J, with 16 bases in between. The CDR3 runs 15 residues. In germline, CDR1 is SNHLY, CDR2 FYNNEI. In DNA, the CDR3 is TGTGCCAGCAGTGAGGCGGCCGCACATGGGGAAAAACTGTTTTTT. Translation: CASSEAAAHGEKLFF.

CDR3 DNA: TGCAGCGTTGAATTTTCGGGTGAACCCCAGCATTTT. As protein: CSVEFSGEPQHF. The V gene is TRBV29-1, the J gene TRBJ1-5; D gene uncertain. This CDR3 has 12 residues. The germline gives CDR1 SQVTM, CDR2 ANQGSEA. Trimming took off 2 bases at V and 10 bases at J, with 12 bases between the two ends.

The count of this clonotype is one. The rearrangement links TRBV7-2 to TRBJ2-3; D is perhaps TRBD1 (5 bases). V lost 5 bases to trimming and J lost 2 bases, with 17 bases between them. CDR1 is SGHTA, CDR2 FQGNSA, per germline. The CDR3 has 16 amino acids. CDR3 protein: CASSLRGSADTDTQYF. The DNA for the CDR3 is TGTGCCAGCAGCCTAAGGGGCTCGGCTGACACAGATACGCAGTATTTT.